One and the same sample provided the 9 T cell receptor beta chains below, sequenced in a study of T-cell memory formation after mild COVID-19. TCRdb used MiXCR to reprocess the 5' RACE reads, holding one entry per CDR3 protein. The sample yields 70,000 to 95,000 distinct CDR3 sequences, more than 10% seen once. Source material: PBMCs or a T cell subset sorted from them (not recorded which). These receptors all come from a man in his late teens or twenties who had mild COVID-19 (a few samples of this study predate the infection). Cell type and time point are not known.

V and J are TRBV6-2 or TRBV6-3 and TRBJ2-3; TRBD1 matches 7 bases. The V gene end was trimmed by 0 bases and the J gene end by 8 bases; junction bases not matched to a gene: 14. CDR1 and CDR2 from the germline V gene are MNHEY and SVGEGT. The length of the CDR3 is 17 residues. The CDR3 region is CASSYSSEGAHLSTQYF. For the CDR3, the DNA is TGTGCCAGCAGTTACTCTTCTGAGGGGGCCCACCTGTCTACGCAGTATTTT.

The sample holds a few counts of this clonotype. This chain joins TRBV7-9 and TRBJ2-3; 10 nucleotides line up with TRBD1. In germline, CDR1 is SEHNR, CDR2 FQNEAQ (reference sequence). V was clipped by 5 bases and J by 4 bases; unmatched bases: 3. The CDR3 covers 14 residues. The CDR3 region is CASSPTGGPDTQYF. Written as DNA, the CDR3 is TGTGCCAGCAGCCCGACAGGGGGCCCAGATACGCAGTATTTT.

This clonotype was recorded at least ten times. CDR3 loop: CASSSPSSDYEQYF. The CDR3 DNA reads TGTGCCAGCAGCTCCCCTTCTAGCGACTACGAGCAGTACTTC. The rearrangement uses TRBV7-9 and TRBJ2-7; D might be TRBD2 (6 bases). CDR3 length equals 14 residues. From germline, CDR1 is SEHNR and CDR2 FQNEAQ (reference sequence). V lost 4 bases and J 3 bases, leaving 13 bases between the germline ends.

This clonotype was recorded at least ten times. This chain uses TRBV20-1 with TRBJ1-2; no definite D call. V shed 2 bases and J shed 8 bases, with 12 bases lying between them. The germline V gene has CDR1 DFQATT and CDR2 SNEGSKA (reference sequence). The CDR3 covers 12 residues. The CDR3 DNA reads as TGCAGTGCTAGATGGCGGAATGTCGGCTACACCTTC. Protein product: CSARWRNVGYTF.

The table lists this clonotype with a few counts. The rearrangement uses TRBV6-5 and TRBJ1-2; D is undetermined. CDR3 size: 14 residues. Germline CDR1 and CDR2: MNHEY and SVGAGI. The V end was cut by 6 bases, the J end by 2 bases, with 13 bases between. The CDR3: CASRELTGNYGYTF. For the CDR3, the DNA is TGTGCCAGCAGGGAACTGACGGGGAACTATGGCTACACCTTC.

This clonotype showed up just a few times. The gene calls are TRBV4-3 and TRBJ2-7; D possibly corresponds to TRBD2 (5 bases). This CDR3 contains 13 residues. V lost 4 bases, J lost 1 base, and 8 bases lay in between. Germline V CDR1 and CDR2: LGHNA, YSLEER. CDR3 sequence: CASSPRGSYEQYF. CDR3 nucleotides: TGCGCCAGCAGCCCCCGAGGGTCCTACGAGCAGTACTTC.

The CDR3 is CATSDLGDNTQYF. CDR3 in DNA: TGTGCCACCAGTGATTTAGGGGATAATACGCAGTATTTT. This chain joins TRBV24-1 and TRBJ2-3, with a possible D match to TRBD1 (5 bases). V lost 1 base, J lost 7 bases, and 8 bases lay in between. The CDR3 contains 13 residues. CDR1 and CDR2 from the germline V gene are KGHDR and SFDVKD.

In DNA form, the CDR3 reads TGTGCCAGCACCCATACTACGGGCCACTTCAATGAGCAGTTCTTC. Protein: CASTHTTGHFNEQFF. This chain joins TRBV12-3 or TRBV12-4 and TRBJ2-1, with D hard to call. The length of the CDR3 is 15 residues. The V gene lost 7 bases and the J gene lost 6 bases, with 19 bases spanning the gap.

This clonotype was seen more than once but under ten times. CDR3 coding DNA: TGTGCCAGCAGCCAAGAAGGCCAAAGTCAGGGCGCCTACGAGCAGTACTTC. Translated: CASSQEGQSQGAYEQYF. This rearrangement joins TRBV14 to TRBJ2-7; the D gene is possibly TRBD1 (5 bases). The CDR3 has 17 amino acids. Germline V gene data show CDR1 as SGHDN and CDR2 as FVKESK. Trimming removed 0 bases from V and 2 bases from J, with 17 bases in between.